This TCR beta chain was sequenced in a study of technical replicates of blood from a few donors. Sequencing was performed with immunoSEQ multiplex PCR; in TCRdb, only in-frame clones are kept and a portion is missing. This sample has fewer than 95,000 clones, with approximately 95% found just once. Germline CDR1 is SGHRS and CDR2 is YFSETQ. Germline trimming cut 5 bases from V and 5 bases from J; bases unmatched to any gene: 5. The CDR3 has 14 residues. This clonotype was obtained from a human donor in good health. Sequences were obtained from T cells isolated from PBMCs. The chain uses TRBV5-1 and TRBJ1-4, with 8 nucleotides matching TRBD1. CDR3: CASRWTGTNEKLFF. CDR3 in DNA: TGCGCCAGCAGATGGACAGGGACGAATGAAAAACTGTTTTTT.